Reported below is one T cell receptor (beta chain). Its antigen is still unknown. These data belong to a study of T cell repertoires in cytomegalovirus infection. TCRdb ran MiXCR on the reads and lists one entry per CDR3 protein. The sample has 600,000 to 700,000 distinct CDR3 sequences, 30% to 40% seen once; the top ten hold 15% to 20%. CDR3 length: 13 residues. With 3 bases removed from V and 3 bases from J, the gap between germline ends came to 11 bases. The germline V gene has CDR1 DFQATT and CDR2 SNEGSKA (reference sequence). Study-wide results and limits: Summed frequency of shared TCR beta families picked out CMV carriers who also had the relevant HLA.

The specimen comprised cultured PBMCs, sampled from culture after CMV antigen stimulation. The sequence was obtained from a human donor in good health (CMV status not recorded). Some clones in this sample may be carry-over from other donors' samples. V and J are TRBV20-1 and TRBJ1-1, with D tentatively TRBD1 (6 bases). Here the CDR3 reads CSARFGQYTEAFF. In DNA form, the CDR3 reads TGCAGTGCTAGGTTCGGACAGTACACTGAAGCTTTCTTT.